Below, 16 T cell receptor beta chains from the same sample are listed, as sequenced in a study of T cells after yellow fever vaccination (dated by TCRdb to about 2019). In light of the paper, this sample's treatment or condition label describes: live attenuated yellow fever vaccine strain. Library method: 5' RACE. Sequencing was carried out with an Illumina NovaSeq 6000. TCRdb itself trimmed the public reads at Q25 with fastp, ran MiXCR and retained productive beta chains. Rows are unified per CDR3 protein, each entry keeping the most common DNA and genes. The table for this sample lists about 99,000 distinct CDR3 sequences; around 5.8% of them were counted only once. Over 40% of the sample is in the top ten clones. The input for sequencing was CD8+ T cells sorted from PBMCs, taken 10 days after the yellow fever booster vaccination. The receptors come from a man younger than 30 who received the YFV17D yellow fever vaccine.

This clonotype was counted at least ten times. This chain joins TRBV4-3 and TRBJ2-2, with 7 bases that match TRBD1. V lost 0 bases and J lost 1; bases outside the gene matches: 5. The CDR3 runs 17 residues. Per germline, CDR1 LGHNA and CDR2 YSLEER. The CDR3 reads CASSQEVRTGNTGELFF. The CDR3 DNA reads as TGCGCCAGCAGCCAAGAAGTGAGGACAGGGAACACCGGGGAGCTGTTTTTT.

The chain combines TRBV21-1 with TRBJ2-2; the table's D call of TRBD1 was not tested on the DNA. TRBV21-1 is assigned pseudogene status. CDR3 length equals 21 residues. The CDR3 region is CASSARGQGVAGDPCSGELFF. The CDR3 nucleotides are TGTGCCAGCAGCGCCCGAGGACAGGGGGTCGCTGGCGACCCTTGTAGCGGGGAGCTGTTTTTT.

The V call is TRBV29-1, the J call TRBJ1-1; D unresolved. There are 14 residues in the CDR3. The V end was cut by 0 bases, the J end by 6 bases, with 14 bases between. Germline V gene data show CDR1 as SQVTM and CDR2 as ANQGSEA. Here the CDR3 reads CSVEDPRQHPEAFF. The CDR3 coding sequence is TGCAGCGTTGAAGATCCTCGACAACATCCTGAAGCTTTCTTT. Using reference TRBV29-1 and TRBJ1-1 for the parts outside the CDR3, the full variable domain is SAVISQKPSRDICQRGTSLTIQCQVDSQVTMMFWYRQQPGQSLTLIATANQGSEATYESGFVIDKFPISRPNLTFSTLTVSNMSPEDSSIYLCSVEDPRQHPEAFFGQGTRLTVV.

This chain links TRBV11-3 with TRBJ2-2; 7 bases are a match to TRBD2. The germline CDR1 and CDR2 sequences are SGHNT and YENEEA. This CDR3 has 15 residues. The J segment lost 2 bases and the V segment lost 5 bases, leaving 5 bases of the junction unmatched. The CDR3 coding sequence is TGTGCCAGCAGCCCCTCTAGCGGCAACACCGGGGAGCTGTTTTTT. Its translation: CASSPSSGNTGELFF.

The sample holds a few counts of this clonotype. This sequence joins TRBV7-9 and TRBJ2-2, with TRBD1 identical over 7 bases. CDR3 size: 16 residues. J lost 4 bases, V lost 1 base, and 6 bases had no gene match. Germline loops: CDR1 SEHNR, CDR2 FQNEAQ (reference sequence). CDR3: CASSLEGASSTGELFF. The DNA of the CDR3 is TGTGCCAGCAGCTTAGAGGGGGCCAGTTCCACCGGGGAGCTGTTTTTT.

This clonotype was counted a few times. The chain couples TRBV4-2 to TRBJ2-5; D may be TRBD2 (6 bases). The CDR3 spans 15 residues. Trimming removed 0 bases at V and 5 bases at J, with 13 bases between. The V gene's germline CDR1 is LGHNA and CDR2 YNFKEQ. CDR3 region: CASSQDGALAETQYF. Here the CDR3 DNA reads TGTGCCAGCAGCCAAGACGGGGCCCTAGCGGAGACCCAGTACTTC.

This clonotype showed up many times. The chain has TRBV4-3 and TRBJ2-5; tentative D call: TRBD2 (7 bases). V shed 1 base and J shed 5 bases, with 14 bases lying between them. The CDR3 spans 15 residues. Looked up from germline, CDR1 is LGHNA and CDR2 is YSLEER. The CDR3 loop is CASSQGTGRGETQYF. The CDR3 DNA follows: TGCGCCAGCAGCCAAGGAACAGGGCGGGGGGAGACCCAGTACTTC.

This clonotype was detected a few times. The CDR3 loop reads CASSLDEAYEQYF. The DNA for the CDR3 is TGCGCCAGCAGCTTGGACGAAGCCTACGAGCAGTACTTC. V and J are TRBV5-1 and TRBJ2-7; D is ambiguous. The CDR3 has 13 residues. Trimming pared 0 bases from V and 2 bases from J, leaving 6 bases between. The germline gives CDR1 SGHRS, CDR2 YFSETQ.

CDR3 amino acids: CASSLAAQETQYF. The CDR3 DNA follows: TGTGCCAGCAGCTTGGCGGCCCAAGAGACCCAGTACTTC. The chain employs TRBV5-6 and TRBJ2-5; D gene unclear. This CDR3 comprises 13 residues. The germline V and J ends were trimmed by 0 bases and 1 base, with 4 bases remaining between them. Germline values: CDR1 SGHDT, CDR2 YYEEEE.

The chain's CDR3 is CASRITALAGAEETQYF. The CDR3 DNA is TGTGCCAGCAGGATTACGGCTCTAGCGGGGGCCGAAGAGACCCAGTACTTC. The gene calls are TRBV7-8 and TRBJ2-5, with 10 bases aligning to TRBD2. The trim removed 6 bases at V and 3 bases at J, leaving 13 bases unmatched. This CDR3 contains 17 residues. Germline values: CDR1 SGHVS, CDR2 FQNEAQ.

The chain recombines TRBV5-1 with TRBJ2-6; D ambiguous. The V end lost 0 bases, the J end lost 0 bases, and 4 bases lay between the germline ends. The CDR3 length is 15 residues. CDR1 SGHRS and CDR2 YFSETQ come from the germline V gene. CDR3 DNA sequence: TGCGCCAGCAGCTTGGGTTACTCTGGGGCCAACGTCCTGACTTTC. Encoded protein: CASSLGYSGANVLTF. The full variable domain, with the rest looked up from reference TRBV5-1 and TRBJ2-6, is KAGVTQTPRYLIKTRGQQVTLSCSPISGHRSVSWYQQTPGQGLQFLFEYFSETQRNKGNFPGRFSGRQFSNSRSEMNVSTLELGDSALYLCASSLGYSGANVLTFGAGSRLTVL.

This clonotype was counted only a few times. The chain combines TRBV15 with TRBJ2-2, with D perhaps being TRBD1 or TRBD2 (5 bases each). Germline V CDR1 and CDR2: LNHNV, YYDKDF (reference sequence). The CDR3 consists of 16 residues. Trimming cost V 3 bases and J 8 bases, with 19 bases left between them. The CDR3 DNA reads TGTGCCACCAGCAGGACCGGGACGGAGGTTATGGGGGAGCTGTTTTTT. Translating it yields CATSRTGTEVMGELFF.

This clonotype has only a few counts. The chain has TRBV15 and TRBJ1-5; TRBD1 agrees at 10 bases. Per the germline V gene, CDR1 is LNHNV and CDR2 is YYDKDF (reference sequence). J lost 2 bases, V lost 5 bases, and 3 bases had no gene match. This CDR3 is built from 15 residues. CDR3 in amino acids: CATSVGTGGNQPQHF. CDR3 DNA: TGTGCCACCAGCGTGGGGACAGGGGGCAATCAGCCCCAGCATTTT.

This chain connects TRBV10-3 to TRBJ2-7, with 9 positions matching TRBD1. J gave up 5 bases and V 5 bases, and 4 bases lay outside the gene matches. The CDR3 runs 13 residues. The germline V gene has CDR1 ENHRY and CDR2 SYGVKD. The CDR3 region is CAISQQGANEQYV. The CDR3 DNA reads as TGTGCCATCAGTCAACAGGGGGCTAACGAGCAGTACGTC.

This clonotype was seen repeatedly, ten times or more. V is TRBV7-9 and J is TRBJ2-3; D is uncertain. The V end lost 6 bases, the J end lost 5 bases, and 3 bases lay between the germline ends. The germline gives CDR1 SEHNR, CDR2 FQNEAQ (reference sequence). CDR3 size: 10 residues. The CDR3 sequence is CASRGDTQYF. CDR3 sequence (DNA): TGTGCCAGCAGGGGAGATACGCAGTATTTT.

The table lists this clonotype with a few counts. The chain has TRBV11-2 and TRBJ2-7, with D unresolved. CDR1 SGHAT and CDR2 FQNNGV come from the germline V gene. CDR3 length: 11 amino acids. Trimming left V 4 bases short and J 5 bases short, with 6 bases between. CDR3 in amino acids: CASSYMNEQYF. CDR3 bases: TGTGCCAGCAGCTATATGAACGAGCAGTACTTC.